A single sample is the source of the 26 T cell receptor beta chains below, sequenced in a study of identical twins. From the 5' RACE reads, TCRdb called clonotypes with MiXCR, one entry per CDR3 protein. The sample carries roughly 480,000 distinct CDR3 sequences, 20% to 30% recorded once. The same data also contributed to another study, on T cells expressing NK-cell markers.

The sample comprised CD4+ T cells sorted from blood. Receptors originate from a woman aged 18-29 years in good health.

This clonotype was counted a single time. The CDR3 nucleotides are TGTGCCAGCAGGTTACAGGGAGGAACTGAAGCTTTCTTT. Encoded protein: CASRLQGGTEAFF. This chain connects TRBV6-2 or TRBV6-3 to TRBJ1-1, with D maybe TRBD1 (6 bases). The CDR3 is 13 amino acids. V was shortened by 6 bases and J by 5 bases, with 13 bases between the two germline ends. CDR1 is MNHEY and CDR2 is SVGEGT in the germline V gene.

A few counts support this clonotype. This chain joins TRBV7-8 and TRBJ2-1; 9 bases fit TRBD2. Germline V CDR1 and CDR2: SGHVS, FQNEAQ. The length of the CDR3 is 14 residues. Trimming cost V 1 base and J 14 bases; bases outside gene matches: 9. The CDR3 DNA reads as TGTGCCAGCAGCTTAGTTCTGGGCGGGGGGGCAGAGTTCTTC. Encoded protein: CASSLVLGGGAEFF.

This clonotype was recorded a few times. The V gene is TRBV20-1, the J gene TRBJ2-7; 13 bases match TRBD2. The CDR3 runs to 15 residues. Losses at the gene ends were 5 bases for V and 9 bases for J; bases not matched to a gene: 13. Per the germline V gene, CDR1 is DFQATT and CDR2 is SNEGSKA (reference sequence). The CDR3, as DNA: TGCAGTGCTTGGGGGACTAGCGGGGTAACTACGGCGCAGTACTTC. This codes for CSAWGTSGVTTAQYF.

In its sample, this clonotype was seen a few times. The chain carries TRBV29-1 and TRBJ2-3, with 11 bases identical to TRBD2. There are 14 residues in the CDR3. V lost 6 bases to trimming and J lost 2 bases; unmatched junction nucleotides: 4. Germline V gene data show CDR1 as SQVTM and CDR2 as ANQGSEA. The CDR3 loop reads CSVRSGGVTDTQYF. The CDR3 nucleotides read TGCAGCGTACGTAGCGGGGGGGTCACAGATACGCAGTATTTT.

V usage is TRBV12-3 or TRBV12-4 and J usage is TRBJ2-7; D not resolved. Trimming took 6 bases from V and 6 from J, leaving 15 bases between them. This CDR3 region has 13 residues. CDR3 residues: CASSPSPFREQYF. In nucleotides, the CDR3 is TGTGCCAGCAGCCCTTCCCCTTTTCGCGAGCAGTACTTC.

This clonotype was picked up a small number of times. This chain connects TRBV29-1 to TRBJ2-7, with D perhaps matching TRBD1 or TRBD2 (5 bases each). Germline assignment: CDR1 SQVTM and CDR2 ANQGSEA. This CDR3 spans 13 amino acids. The germline V and J ends were trimmed by 7 bases and 3 bases, with 16 bases remaining between them. Here the CDR3 DNA reads TGCAGCGCAGAACTTCAGGGAGTCTACGAGCAGTACTTC. Translating it yields CSAELQGVYEQYF.

The V call is TRBV12-5, the J call TRBJ2-5, with TRBD1 identical over 9 bases. The germline V gene has CDR1 LGHNT and CDR2 FRNRAP. V lost 6 bases, J lost 4 bases, and 6 bases stayed unmatched. The CDR3 totals 14 residues. The CDR3 DNA reads as TGTGCTAGTGGGTCAAGACAGGGGGGAGAGACCCAGTACTTC. Translating it yields CASGSRQGGETQYF.

The V call is TRBV11-2, the J call TRBJ2-3; TRBD2 matches at 9 bases. The CDR3 extends over 17 amino acids. Germline V gene sequence: CDR1 SGHAT, CDR2 FQNNGV. V lost 4 bases to trimming and J lost 1 base; unmatched junction nucleotides: 9. The CDR3 DNA reads TGTGCCAGCAGCTATCCAAAGTCTAGCGGGGGCACAGATACGCAGTATTTT. This gives the protein CASSYPKSSGGTDTQYF.

The rearrangement uses TRBV4-3 and TRBJ1-1, with D uncertain. Germline-derived CDR1 and CDR2 are LGHNA and YSLEER. V dropped 1 base and J dropped 7 bases, with 7 bases sitting between them. The CDR3 sequence is 12 residues long. As DNA, the CDR3 is TGCGCCAGCAGCCAAGTGGGAGGTGAAGCTTTCTTT. This encodes CASSQVGGEAFF.

This chain connects TRBV27 to TRBJ2-1; D is unclear. The CDR3 totals 14 residues. V lost 4 bases to trimming and J lost 4 bases, with 11 bases between them. Germline V gene lookup returns CDR1 MNHEY and CDR2 SMNVEV (reference sequence). CDR3 residues: CASSYSPLYNEQFF. The CDR3 region has the DNA TGTGCCAGCAGTTACTCACCGCTTTACAATGAGCAGTTCTTC.

This clonotype has only a few counts. V is TRBV7-2 and J is TRBJ2-7; 7 bases map to TRBD1. The germline V gene encodes CDR1 SGHTA and CDR2 FQGNSA. Unmatched junction bases numbered 10, after V lost 5 bases and J lost 3 bases. The CDR3 runs 15 residues. CDR3 residues: CASSPSDRVGYEQYF. As DNA, the CDR3 is TGTGCCAGCAGCCCATCCGACAGGGTAGGCTACGAGCAGTACTTC.

The gene calls are TRBV15 and TRBJ2-2; weak D call: TRBD2 (6 bases). Looked up from germline, CDR1 is LNHNV and CDR2 is YYDKDF (reference sequence). This CDR3 region has 16 residues. V dropped 0 bases and J dropped 5 bases, with 13 bases sitting between them. Here the CDR3 reads CATSRDTGRGTGELFF. CDR3 nucleotide sequence: TGTGCCACCAGCAGAGATACCGGGAGAGGGACCGGGGAGCTGTTTTTT. Together with reference TRBV15 and TRBJ2-2, the CDR3 gives the full variable domain: DAMVIQNPRYQVTQFGKPVTLSCSQTLNHNVMYWYQQKSSQAPKLLFHYYDKDFNNEADTPDNFQSRRPNTSFCFLDIRSPGLGDTAMYLCATSRDTGRGTGELFFGEGSRLTVL.

This clonotype was recorded at least ten times. The V gene is TRBV3-1, the J gene TRBJ2-3, with D perhaps given as TRBD1 or TRBD2 (5 bases each). Trimming left V 3 bases short and J 2 bases short, with 9 bases between. Germline values: CDR1 LGHDT, CDR2 YNNKEL (reference sequence). There are 14 residues in the CDR3. CDR3 loop: CASSHGTFTDTQYF. DNA for the CDR3: TGTGCCAGCAGCCACGGGACGTTCACAGATACGCAGTATTTT.

J is TRBJ2-3 and V is TRBV25-1; D possibly corresponds to TRBD2 (6 bases). The CDR3 has 15 residues. Deletions cut 3 bases from V and 2 bases from J, with 12 bases between. The V gene's germline CDR1 is MGHDK and CDR2 SYGVNS. The CDR3 sequence is CASSDPAGSTDTQYF. The CDR3 DNA follows: TGTGCCAGCAGTGATCCGGCGGGGTCCACAGATACGCAGTATTTT.

CDR3 region: CASSLLQRNTEAFF. In nucleotides, the CDR3 is TGTGCCAGCAGTTTATTACAGAGGAACACTGAAGCTTTCTTT. This sequence joins TRBV12-3 or TRBV12-4 and TRBJ1-1; no definite D call. The ends were cut back, 2 bases at V and 1 base at J, with 8 bases in the middle. This CDR3 contains 14 residues.

This clonotype was observed many times. The chain couples TRBV20-1 to TRBJ1-2; TRBD1 matches 8 bases. Looked up from germline, CDR1 is DFQATT and CDR2 is SNEGSKA (reference sequence). The ends lost 1 base at V and 5 bases at J; junction bases unmatched: 6. CDR3 length: 14 amino acids. CDR3: CSARVPGQDYGYTF. The CDR3 coding sequence is TGCAGTGCTAGAGTTCCGGGACAGGATTATGGCTACACCTTC.

This clonotype was seen a few times. This chain links TRBV20-1 with TRBJ2-5, with 9 bases lining up with TRBD1. In germline, CDR1 is DFQATT, CDR2 SNEGSKA (reference sequence). The CDR3 is 14 residues long. V dropped 5 bases and J dropped 5; count of bases not matched to a gene: 9. This CDR3 reads CSAQTGTGIETQYF. CDR3 DNA sequence: TGCAGTGCTCAGACCGGGACAGGGATCGAGACCCAGTACTTC.

This sequence joins TRBV11-2 and TRBJ2-6; no firm D call. Trimming pared 4 bases from V and 0 bases from J, leaving 7 bases between. The germline V gene encodes CDR1 SGHAT and CDR2 FQNNGV. CDR3 length: 15 residues. The CDR3 DNA follows: TGTGCCAGCAGCTCTACAGCCTCTGGGGCCAACGTCCTGACTTTC. Amino acids: CASSSTASGANVLTF.

This clonotype was recorded a few times. The rearrangement uses TRBV7-9 and TRBJ2-1, with D uncertain. Germline values: CDR1 SEHNR, CDR2 FQNEAQ (reference sequence). V lost 1 base to trimming and J lost 0 bases, with 13 bases between them. The CDR3 spans 17 residues. The CDR3 spells CASSLDFPRSSYNEQFF. In DNA, the CDR3 is TGTGCCAGCAGCTTAGACTTTCCGAGGAGCTCCTACAATGAGCAGTTCTTC.

The chain has TRBV29-1 and TRBJ1-1, with D possibly matching TRBD1 (6 bases). V was pared by 5 bases and J by 0 bases, with 16 bases between. In germline, CDR1 is SQVTM, CDR2 ANQGSEA. The length of the CDR3 is 15 residues. DNA for the CDR3: TGCAGCGTTCACAGGGAATGGGCTATGAACACTGAAGCTTTCTTT. It translates to CSVHREWAMNTEAFF.

CDR3 in DNA: TGCGCCAGCAGCTTGGCTCCCCTAGCGGGGGAGCAGTTCTTC. Translation: CASSLAPLAGEQFF. J is TRBJ2-1 and V is TRBV5-1; 9 bases match TRBD2. V gave up 0 bases and J gave up 10 bases; unmatched junction bases: 5. Germline CDR1 is SGHRS and CDR2 is YFSETQ. CDR3 length: 14 amino acids.

V is TRBV6-5 and J is TRBJ1-1, with D unresolved. The length of the CDR3 is 13 residues. Trimming removed 6 bases at V and 8 bases at J, with 16 bases between. Germline CDR1 is MNHEY and CDR2 is SVGAGI. The CDR3 here is CASRYTEGGEAFF. Here the CDR3 DNA reads TGTGCCAGCAGATACACGGAAGGTGGAGAAGCTTTCTTT.

The chain combines TRBV7-6 with TRBJ1-6, with D possibly being TRBD1 (6 bases). V dropped 4 bases and J dropped 9 bases, with 13 bases sitting between them. This CDR3 is built from 14 residues. From germline, CDR1 is SGHVS and CDR2 FNYEAQ. CDR3: CASSSGQTSSPLHF. The CDR3 DNA follows: TGTGCCAGCAGCTCCGGACAGACCTCTTCACCCCTCCACTTT.

This clonotype was picked up a small number of times. This chain links TRBV2 with TRBJ1-1; the D is unclear. The germline V gene encodes CDR1 SNHLY and CDR2 FYNNEI. The CDR3 contains 14 residues. The germline V and J ends were trimmed by 5 bases and 4 bases, with 14 bases remaining between them. Here the CDR3 reads CASSRVSWGTEAFF. The CDR3 DNA sequence: TGTGCCAGCAGTCGTGTTTCATGGGGCACTGAAGCTTTCTTT.

This clonotype was seen only once. V usage is TRBV7-2 and J usage is TRBJ2-1; D is perhaps TRBD2 (5 bases). This CDR3 is 16 amino acids long. The germline V and J ends were trimmed by 5 bases and 4 bases, with 18 bases remaining between them. Looked up from germline, CDR1 is SGHTA and CDR2 is FQGNSA. The CDR3 coding sequence is TGTGCCAGCAGCCCCTTACTGGGCGGGTTGTACAATGAGCAGTTCTTC. Translated: CASSPLLGGLYNEQFF.

The chain links TRBV11-2 to TRBJ2-1, with TRBD2 matching over 9 bases. The CDR3 has 17 residues. V was clipped by 1 base and J by 3 bases; unmatched bases: 7. Germline-derived CDR1 and CDR2 are SGHAT and FQNNGV. The CDR3 is CASSLGSLSGSYNEQFF. In DNA, the CDR3 is TGTGCCAGCAGCTTAGGGTCCCTTAGCGGGAGCTACAATGAGCAGTTCTTC.